These 18 T cell receptor beta chains came from one sample sequenced in a study of T cell responses to AZD1222 COVID-19 vaccine. The table came from immunoSEQ multiplex PCR; TCRdb's copy has only in-frame clones and leaves some out. The sample has about 42,000 clones, more than 70% seen once. The material was peripheral blood, obtained 28 days after the second AZD1222 dose. All receptors come from an adult who received the AZD1222 COVID-19 vaccine.

The J gene is TRBJ1-4, the V gene TRBV3-1 (or the pseudogene TRBV3-2), with no clear D. This CDR3 region has 14 residues. Per germline, CDR1 LGHDT and CDR2 YNNKEL (reference sequence). V was pared by 4 bases and J by 6 bases, with 12 bases between. CDR3 protein: CASSRSEADEKLFF. The CDR3 DNA reads TGTGCCAGCAGCCGTTCCGAAGCGGATGAAAAACTGTTTTTT.

This chain links TRBV6-5 with TRBJ2-3; 8 bases line up with TRBD1. Looked up from germline, CDR1 is MNHEY and CDR2 is SVGAGI. With V trimmed by 8 bases and J by 2 bases, 9 bases remained unmatched. This CDR3 has 15 residues. CDR3 bases: TGTGCCAGCGGGGGACAGGTATCCTTCACAGATACGCAGTATTTT. Its protein product is CASGGQVSFTDTQYF.

V gene TRBV19 combines with J gene TRBJ2-7, with a tentative D call TRBD2 (6 bases). The CDR3 has 15 amino acids. Trimming removed 5 bases at V and 0 bases at J, with 14 bases between. Germline assignment: CDR1 LNHDA and CDR2 SQIVND (reference sequence). CDR3 in amino acids: CASSPGAGTSYEQYF. CDR3 coding DNA: TGTGCCAGTAGTCCCGGGGCGGGAACCTCCTACGAGCAGTACTTC.

This chain uses TRBV11-1 with TRBJ1-5; the D gene is possibly TRBD1 (5 bases). V was trimmed by 3 bases and J by 1 base, leaving 10 bases between them. The germline gives CDR1 SGHAT, CDR2 FQDESV (reference sequence). The CDR3 spans 15 residues. CDR3 coding DNA: TGTGCCAGCAGCTTGGACGGGGGAAGCAATCAGCCCCAGCATTTT. Its translation: CASSLDGGSNQPQHF. Supplemented by reference TRBV11-1 and TRBJ1-5, the full variable domain reads EAEVAQSPRYKITEKSQAVAFWCDPISGHATLYWYRQILGQGPELLVQFQDESVVDDSQLPKDRFSAERLKGVDSTLKIQPAELGDSAMYLCASSLDGGSNQPQHFGDGTRLSIL.

The rearrangement links TRBV5-4 to TRBJ2-3; D unclear. The germline gives CDR1 SGHNT, CDR2 YYREEE (reference sequence). This CDR3 is built from 14 residues. V lost 4 bases, J lost 2 bases, and 11 bases lay in between. The CDR3 region has the DNA TGTGCCAGCAGCACCGGGTTAGTCACAGATACGCAGTATTTT. Its translation is CASSTGLVTDTQYF.

This rearrangement joins TRBV12-5 to TRBJ1-1; unclear D gene. Looked up from germline, CDR1 is LGHNT and CDR2 is FRNRAP. This CDR3 region has 14 residues. V gave up 6 bases and J gave up 3 bases, with 14 bases separating them. In DNA form, the CDR3 reads TGTGCTAGTGGCTGGGCCGGCCGGGACACTGAAGCTTTCTTT. It codes for CASGWAGRDTEAFF.

The V and J genes are TRBV2 and TRBJ2-7; D gene uncertain. Looked up from germline, CDR1 is SNHLY and CDR2 is FYNNEI. Between the trimmed V and J ends, which lost 1 base and 6 bases, there was a span of 4 bases. This CDR3 contains 11 residues. CDR3 residues: CASSEVVEQYF. CDR3 DNA sequence: TGTGCCAGCAGTGAAGTGGTCGAGCAGTACTTC.

This chain connects TRBV5-4 to TRBJ1-2; tentative D call: TRBD1 (5 bases). Trimming shortened V by 5 bases and J by 3 bases, and 17 bases separated the two germline ends. The germline gives CDR1 SGHNT, CDR2 YYREEE (reference sequence). The CDR3 is made up of 15 amino acids. For the CDR3, the DNA is TGTGCCAGCAGGGATCGGGACGAAGGATACTATGGCTACACCTTC. It encodes CASRDRDEGYYGYTF.

The CDR3: CASCLNTEAFF. The DNA of the CDR3 is TGTGCCAGCTGTTTGAACACTGAAGCTTTCTTT. V and J are TRBV25-1 and TRBJ1-1; D is ambiguous. Trimming took 8 bases from V and 0 from J, leaving 4 bases between them. This CDR3 has 11 amino acids. Germline V gene data show CDR1 as MGHDK and CDR2 as SYGVNS.

The chain has TRBV5-1 and TRBJ2-7, with 12 bases aligning to TRBD1. With 3 bases clipped from V and 7 bases from J, the junction kept 11 bases outside the gene matches. CDR1 SGHRS and CDR2 YFSETQ come from the germline V gene. The CDR3 totals 16 residues. CDR3 coding DNA: TGCGCCAGCAGCTGGGGGGCGGGACAGGGGGCACAAGAGCAGTACTTC. This translates into CASSWGAGQGAQEQYF.

The chain has TRBV3-1 (or the pseudogene TRBV3-2) and TRBJ2-7, with 10 bases that match TRBD2. The CDR3 extends over 15 amino acids. CDR1 is LGHDT, CDR2 YNNKEL, per germline (reference sequence). The V segment lost 1 base and the J segment 2 bases; nucleotides outside the gene matches: 2. The CDR3 protein is CASSQGTSGTYEQYF. The CDR3 DNA reads as TGTGCCAGCAGCCAAGGGACTAGCGGAACCTACGAGCAGTACTTC.

The chain recombines TRBV6-5 with TRBJ1-2; D remains unclear. The CDR3 runs to 12 residues. Germline CDR1 is MNHEY and CDR2 is SVGAGI. Trimming took 6 bases from V and 7 from J, leaving 12 bases between them. The CDR3 sequence is CASRAPGSGYTF. The CDR3 DNA is TGTGCCAGCAGGGCCCCCGGAAGTGGCTACACCTTC.

This clone has only one observation. The chain carries TRBV7-8 and TRBJ2-1; 12 bases are shared with TRBD2. CDR1 and CDR2 (germline): SGHVS, FQNEAQ. Trimming cost V 3 bases and J 2 bases; bases outside gene matches: 5. The CDR3 totals 17 residues. The DNA of the CDR3 is TGTGCCAGCAGCTTCCGGACTAGCGGGATGACCTACAATGAGCAGTTCTTC. Translated, it gives CASSFRTSGMTYNEQFF.

This clone is a singleton in its sample. The chain recombines TRBV3-1 (or the pseudogene TRBV3-2) with TRBJ1-2; no definite D call. Between the trimmed V and J ends, which lost 5 bases and 8 bases, there was a span of 12 bases. This CDR3 comprises 12 residues. Germline V gene sequence: CDR1 LGHDT, CDR2 YNNKEL (reference sequence). The CDR3 region has the DNA TGTGCCAGCAGCACCCCCGGTGGGGGCTACACCTTC. Its protein product is CASSTPGGGYTF.

The V call is TRBV5-1, the J call TRBJ1-4, with D tentatively TRBD1 (6 bases). V was trimmed by 4 bases and J by 6 bases, leaving 16 bases between them. The V gene's germline CDR1 is SGHRS and CDR2 YFSETQ. The CDR3 has 15 residues. The CDR3 here is CASSPRLSGDEKLFF. The CDR3 DNA sequence: TGCGCCAGCAGCCCGAGACTTTCAGGGGATGAAAAACTGTTTTTT. Complete variable domain (other parts from reference TRBV5-1 and TRBJ1-4): KAGVTQTPRYLIKTRGQQVTLSCSPISGHRSVSWYQQTPGQGLQFLFEYFSETQRNKGNFPGRFSGRQFSNSRSEMNVSTLELGDSALYLCASSPRLSGDEKLFFGSGTQLSVL.

To note about this clone: Sequence at one end of the junction differs from germline and may be a read error. The chain employs TRBV4-3 and TRBJ2-3; 13 nucleotides agree with TRBD2. In germline, CDR1 is LGHNA, CDR2 YSLEER. The CDR3 sequence is 14 residues long. The CDR3 loop is CASSQDRTSGSRQF. CDR3 DNA: TGCGCCAGCAGCCAAGATAGGACTAGCGGGAGCCGACAGTTT.

The V and J genes are TRBV9 and TRBJ2-1; D is ambiguous. Germline values: CDR1 SGDLS, CDR2 YYNGEE. Trimming removed 3 bases at V and 0 bases at J, with 16 bases between. CDR3 length: 17 amino acids. The CDR3 sequence: CASSALFERSSYNEQFF. The CDR3 nucleotides are TGTGCCAGCAGCGCTTTGTTTGAGCGAAGCTCCTACAATGAGCAGTTCTTC.

This sequence joins TRBV28 and TRBJ2-6; tentatively, D is TRBD2 (5 bases). This CDR3 has 12 residues. Germline loops: CDR1 MDHEN, CDR2 SYDVKM. V was pared by 5 bases and J by 7 bases, with 6 bases between. The DNA for the CDR3 is TGTGCCAGCAGTCCGGGAGCCAACGTCCTGACTTTC. Translating gives CASSPGANVLTF. Combining the CDR3 with reference TRBV28 and TRBJ2-6 gives the whole variable domain DVKVTQSSRYLVKRTGEKVFLECVQDMDHENMFWYRQDPGLGLRLIYFSYDVKMKEKGDIPEGYSVSREKKERFSLILESASTNQTSMYLCASSPGANVLTFGAGSRLTVL.